The clone carrying this TCR beta chain came up once. The data were obtained in a study of blood T cell repertoires in COVID-19. At the level of the study: From T cells, B-cell-depleted T cells, or PBMCs came the material, which was cDNA or gDNA.

Germline lookup yields CDR1 DFQATT and CDR2 SNEGSKA (reference sequence). The CDR3 contains 14 residues. Trimming took off 3 bases at V and 2 bases at J, with 14 bases between the two ends. Original handling: Amplified reference gene primers provided the basis for estimating nucleated cell counts. Only in-frame clones appear in the TCRdb table, and some are missing; sequencing was by immunoSEQ multiplex PCR. That table furnishes V, J and clone size, whereas the DNA furnished D and trimming. The sample lists roughly 100,000 clones; roughly four fifths were seen once. Sequencing input: peripheral blood. The rearrangement joins TRBV20-1 to TRBJ2-7, with a weak D call TRBD1 (6 bases). The clonotype comes from a woman aged 70 to 79 with acute or convalescent COVID-19. The CDR3, as DNA: TGCAGTGCTAGTAGGCAGGGGATCACCTACGAGCAGTACTTC. Translating it yields CSASRQGITYEQYF.